This TCR beta chain was sequenced in a study of CD8 T cells in Susac syndrome. The RNA, about 0.45 to 1 ug, was put through reverse transcription using random hexamers. TCRdb reprocessed the immunoSEQ multiplex PCR reads with MiXCR, giving one entry per CDR3 protein. The sample lists 300,000 to 350,000 distinct CDR3 sequences, 92% seen once, with 0.065% in the top ten. The TCR comes from a human donor with multiple sclerosis. The specimen sequenced was CD4+ T cells from PBMCs.

The CDR3 DNA is TGTGCCAGCTCAACCGACAGGGTTGGTGGCTATGGCTACACCTTC. Translating gives CASSTDRVGGYGYTF. The chain joins TRBV18 to TRBJ1-2, with TRBD1 identical over 7 bases. Germline V gene data show CDR1 as KGHSH and CDR2 as LQKENI. V shed 5 bases, J shed 4 bases, and the junction held 10 bases outside the gene matches. The CDR3 loop spans 15 amino acids.